This TCR beta chain was observed in a study of regulatory T cells in long-lasting Graves disease. This clonotype was seen ten or more times. The germline CDR1 and CDR2 sequences are MNHEY and SVGEGT. Trimming took 6 bases from V and 3 from J, leaving 23 bases between them. The CDR3 contains 17 residues. The time point is: newly diagnosed GD, antithyroid drugs for less than 3 months. From PBMCs, RNA was extracted and then used to make the TCR library. Construction of TCR beta libraries relied on iRepertoire HTBI primers and on Arm-PCR targeting CDR3 regions. How the authors handled the data: Identification of gene segments yielded some 61 TRBV and roughly 15 TRBJ across samples. TCRdb itself ran the multiplex PCR reads through MiXCR, one entry per CDR3 protein. In this record, the V and J calls reflect TCRdb's handling and not the investigators' own analysis. The sample yields around 240,000 distinct CDR3 sequences, around a sixth seen once.

These data are also associated with another study on T cells in Graves' hyperthyroidism and ophthalmopathy.

The sample consisted of peripheral blood mononuclear cells (PBMCs), taken at new diagnosis, from a patient treated with antithyroid drugs. This clonotype was obtained from a young woman with Graves disease. The chain combines TRBV6-2 or TRBV6-3 with TRBJ1-1; no clear D. CDR3 nucleotide sequence: TGTGCCAGCAGAACCCTCCTTCGGAGGAGCCGGGACACTGAAGCTTTCTTT. The encoded protein is CASRTLLRRSRDTEAFF.